This passage covers 28 T cell receptor beta chains from one sample sequenced in a study of cytomegalovirus exposure and HLA in healthy donors. PCR used 60 Vbeta primers and 13 Jbeta primers. Profiled with immunoSEQ multiplex PCR; TCRdb holds only in-frame clones, not every one. The sample has roughly 100,000 clones; over 80% are singletons. The sample taken for sequencing was PBMCs. The source of these receptors is a middle-aged man in good health and CMV-seronegative.

The rearrangement joins TRBV7-2 to TRBJ2-1; a possible D gene is TRBD2 (6 bases). Germline V gives CDR1 SGHTA, CDR2 FQGNSA. There are 15 residues in the CDR3. V was cut by 1 base and J by 10 bases, with 17 bases left in between. CDR3 loop: CASSLGGGATWEQFF. The CDR3 DNA reads TGTGCCAGCAGCTTAGGTGGCGGGGCGACCTGGGAGCAGTTCTTC.

The chain joins TRBV6-5 to TRBJ2-3; D may be TRBD1 (6 bases). Germline V lookup: CDR1 MNHEY, CDR2 SVGAGI. Trimming pared 4 bases from V and 6 bases from J, leaving 14 bases between. There are 14 residues in the CDR3. CDR3 in amino acids: CASSSPDSLDTQYF. The CDR3 DNA sequence: TGTGCCAGCAGTTCCCCGGACAGTTTGGATACGCAGTATTTT.

In its sample, this clone was seen a few times. The J gene is TRBJ1-2, the V gene TRBV7-2; TRBD1 is a possible D gene (6 bases). The CDR3 has 13 amino acids. V was pared by 4 bases and J by 1 base, with 7 bases between. Germline CDR1 SGHTA, CDR2 FQGNSA. The CDR3 region has the DNA TGTGCCAGCAGCTCAGGGGTTAACTATGGCTACACCTTC. Amino acids: CASSSGVNYGYTF.

J is TRBJ1-1 and V is TRBV7-6; 7 nucleotides match TRBD1. V shed 4 bases and J 3 bases; nucleotides not matched to a gene: 5. From germline, CDR1 is SGHVS and CDR2 FNYEAQ. The CDR3 has 14 amino acids. The CDR3 loop reads CASSSGGWDTEAFF. The CDR3 DNA is TGTGCCAGCAGCTCAGGGGGTTGGGACACTGAAGCTTTCTTT.

The rearrangement joins TRBV5-1 to TRBJ2-5; a weak D match, TRBD2 (5 bases). Judging by the DNA end, TRBJ2-7 fits better; the J call may be wrong. The CDR3 loop spans 14 amino acids. Germline V lookup: CDR1 SGHRS, CDR2 YFSETQ. This chain's CDR3 is CASSFSGDSYEQYF. The CDR3 region has the DNA TGCGCCAGCAGCTTCTCCGGGGACTCCTACGAGCAGTACTTC.

This chain connects TRBV19 to TRBJ2-5; TRBD1 might be the D (6 bases). This CDR3 has 13 amino acids. Trimming took off 5 bases at V and 8 bases at J, with 15 bases between the two ends. Germline assignment: CDR1 LNHDA and CDR2 SQIVND (reference sequence). The CDR3 DNA is TGTGCCAGTAGTGCAAGGACAGCGGACACCCAGTACTTC. Amino acid sequence: CASSARTADTQYF.

This chain joins TRBV11-2 and TRBJ2-7; 10 bases are a match to TRBD1. V lost 2 bases to trimming and J lost 0 bases; unmatched junction nucleotides: 4. This CDR3 contains 16 residues. Germline assignment: CDR1 SGHAT and CDR2 FQNNGV. CDR3 in amino acids: CASSLLGTGDSYEQYF. Here the CDR3 DNA reads TGTGCCAGCAGCTTATTGGGGACAGGGGACTCCTACGAGCAGTACTTC.

With respect to this clone: Its ends do not fully match the called genes, so a read error is possible. The chain has TRBV7-9 and TRBJ1-3; D unclear. The germline gives CDR1 SEHNR, CDR2 FQNEAQ (reference sequence). The CDR3 consists of 17 residues. Here the CDR3 reads CSSSLVVQSFSGNTIYF. The CDR3 bases are TGTTCCAGCAGCTTAGTTGTACAGAGCTTCTCTGGAAACACCATATATTTT.

The chain couples TRBV10-3 to TRBJ1-5, with no clear D. CDR3 length: 11 amino acids. Trimming left V 9 bases short and J 4 bases short, with 7 bases between. Germline assignment: CDR1 ENHRY and CDR2 SYGVKD. The CDR3 here is CAIGLNQPQHF. The CDR3 DNA reads as TGTGCCATAGGACTGAATCAGCCCCAGCATTTT.

The chain uses TRBV5-4 and TRBJ1-1, with D unresolved. Germline V gives CDR1 SGHNT, CDR2 YYREEE (reference sequence). V was trimmed by 5 bases and J by 3 bases, leaving 14 bases between them. The CDR3 spans 14 residues. The CDR3 bases are TGTGCCAGCAGTCCCGCTACCGGGTACACTGAAGCTTTCTTT. It is translated as CASSPATGYTEAFF.

About this clone: The junction and the germline gene differ at one end; a read error may be behind it. J is TRBJ2-5 and V is TRBV7-9, with 8 bases that match TRBD1. The germline gives CDR1 SEHNR, CDR2 FQNEAQ (reference sequence). The CDR3 sequence is 17 residues long. In DNA, the CDR3 is TGTTCCAGCAGCTCTACTAGGACAGGGCTTCCCGAAGAGACCCAGTACTTC. This encodes CSSSSTRTGLPEETQYF.

The chain recombines TRBV6-6 with TRBJ2-7; 7 bases match TRBD1. CDR3 size: 15 residues. V trimming: 0 bases; J trimming: 3 bases; junction bases outside the gene matches: 5. The V gene's germline CDR1 is MNHNY and CDR2 SVGAGI (reference sequence). The CDR3 sequence is CASSYSRTGHYEQYF. The DNA of the CDR3 is TGTGCCAGCAGTTACTCGCGGACAGGCCACTACGAGCAGTACTTC.

The rearrangement links TRBV19 to TRBJ1-4; TRBD1 might be the D (5 bases). This CDR3 has 15 amino acids. V was trimmed by 8 bases and J by 0 bases, leaving 13 bases between them. CDR1 is LNHDA and CDR2 is SQIVND in the germline V gene (reference sequence). The CDR3 DNA is TGTGCCAGTCGTTCCCCGGGGGCAACTAATGAAAAACTGTTTTTT. This codes for CASRSPGATNEKLFF.

The V and J genes are TRBV7-2 and TRBJ2-3; 8 nucleotides agree with TRBD2. The CDR3 totals 18 residues. Per the germline V gene, CDR1 is SGHTA and CDR2 is FQGNSA. V lost 0 bases and J lost 0; bases outside the gene matches: 8. CDR3 residues: CASSLAASGYLSTDTQYF. CDR3 bases: TGTGCCAGCAGCTTAGCCGCTAGCGGGTACTTGAGCACAGATACGCAGTATTTT.

This chain uses TRBV29-1 with TRBJ1-1; D remains unclear. V dropped 4 bases and J dropped 4 bases, with 13 bases sitting between them. CDR1 SQVTM and CDR2 ANQGSEA come from the germline V gene. This CDR3 comprises 13 residues. CDR3 sequence reads: CSVARQAGTEAFF. CDR3 DNA sequence: TGCAGCGTTGCACGGCAGGCGGGCACTGAAGCTTTCTTT.

The rearrangement links TRBV7-2 to TRBJ2-5; 11 bases fit TRBD2. Per the germline V gene, CDR1 is SGHTA and CDR2 is FQGNSA. With V trimmed by 4 bases and J by 4 bases, 8 bases remained unmatched. The CDR3 loop spans 16 amino acids. CDR3 in DNA: TGTGCCAGCAGCTCCCGGCGCGGACTAGCGGGAGAGACCCAGTACTTC. Amino acid sequence: CASSSRRGLAGETQYF. Full variable domain (missing parts from reference TRBV7-2 and TRBJ2-5): GAGVSQSPSNKVTEKGKDVELRCDPISGHTALYWYRQSLGQGLEFLIYFQGNSAPDKSGLPSDRFSAERTGGSVSTLTIQRTQQEDSAVYLCASSSRRGLAGETQYFGPGTRLLVL.

This clone was seen once. The V call is TRBV7-2, the J call TRBJ2-7; D not resolved. Germline V gene sequence: CDR1 SGHTA, CDR2 FQGNSA. The V and J ends lost 4 bases and 2 bases respectively, with 9 bases between them. The CDR3 has 13 residues. CDR3 bases: TGTGCCAGCAGCTCCATACATCCCTACGAGCAGTACTTC. This encodes CASSSIHPYEQYF.

The count of this clone is one. The chain carries TRBV6-6 and TRBJ1-2, with D unclear. The V end was cut by 5 bases, the J end by 8 bases, with 12 bases between. The CDR3 is 12 residues long. Germline V gene data show CDR1 as MNHNY and CDR2 as SVGAGI (reference sequence). The CDR3 region has the DNA TGTGCCAGCAGTCCTCAGGCCTTGGGCTACACCTTC. Translating it yields CASSPQALGYTF.

This chain connects TRBV11-3 to TRBJ2-2; 9 nucleotides agree with TRBD1. J lost 7 bases, V lost 5 bases, and 8 bases had no gene match. Germline lookup yields CDR1 SGHNT and CDR2 YENEEA. CDR3 length equals 15 residues. The CDR3 DNA sequence: TGTGCCAGCAGCCCCCGGACAGGGGCGGACGGGGAGCTGTTTTTT. The encoded protein is CASSPRTGADGELFF.

This chain joins TRBV6-1 and TRBJ1-2; D is undetermined. CDR1 is MNHNS and CDR2 is SASEGT in the germline V gene. This CDR3 has 12 amino acids. Trimming cost V 8 bases and J 5 bases, with 12 bases left between them. DNA of the CDR3: TGTGCCAGCCGACTAATCTCGTATGGCTACACCTTC. Translated, it gives CASRLISYGYTF.

This chain uses TRBV5-1 with TRBJ2-1; no clear D gene. There are 12 residues in the CDR3. Trimming took off 6 bases at V and 3 bases at J, with 7 bases between the two ends. The germline V gene has CDR1 SGHRS and CDR2 YFSETQ. CDR3 nucleotides: TGCGCCAGCACCCAGAACTACAATGAGCAGTTCTTC. This translates into CASTQNYNEQFF.

This clone was picked up a small number of times. The V call is TRBV4-3, the J call TRBJ1-2; D possibly corresponds to TRBD1 (6 bases). Germline CDR1 LGHNA, CDR2 YSLEER. Between the trimmed V and J ends, which lost 1 base and 6 bases, there was a span of 9 bases. This CDR3 region has 13 residues. The CDR3 sequence: CASSQAGVHGYTF. The CDR3 DNA reads as TGCGCCAGCAGCCAAGCAGGGGTCCATGGCTACACCTTC.

The chain is built from TRBV6-5 and TRBJ2-3, with 12 positions matching TRBD2. CDR3 length equals 15 residues. Germline values: CDR1 MNHEY, CDR2 SVGAGI. V lost 5 bases and J lost 2; bases outside the gene matches: 2. As DNA, the CDR3 is TGTGCCAGCAGTGGACTAGCGGGGATCACAGATACGCAGTATTTT. It specifies CASSGLAGITDTQYF.

Sample share makes this clone medium-sized. The J gene is TRBJ1-1, the V gene TRBV6-5; possible D gene TRBD1, 6 bases. The CDR3 extends over 15 amino acids. V gave up 5 bases and J gave up 0 bases, with 13 bases separating them. The germline CDR1 and CDR2 sequences are MNHEY and SVGAGI. As DNA, the CDR3 is TGTGCCAGCAGTCGGTTCGGACAGATGAACACTGAAGCTTTCTTT. Amino acids: CASSRFGQMNTEAFF.

V is TRBV7-9 and J is TRBJ1-1; possible D gene TRBD1, 5 bases. V dropped 5 bases and J dropped 0 bases, with 10 bases sitting between them. Germline assignment: CDR1 SEHNR and CDR2 FQNEAQ (reference sequence). The CDR3 consists of 14 residues. CDR3 sequence: CASSIDSLNTEAFF. CDR3 nucleotides: TGTGCCAGCAGCATAGACAGCCTGAACACTGAAGCTTTCTTT.

The V call is TRBV30, the J call TRBJ1-1; 12 nucleotides line up with TRBD1. Germline lookup yields CDR1 GTSNPN and CDR2 SVGIG (reference sequence). J was trimmed by 3 bases and V by 0 bases; bases with no gene match: 14. CDR3 length equals 19 residues. In nucleotides, the CDR3 is TGTGCCTGGAGTGTACTATTTGGGACAGGGGGCGTCAGGGACACTGAAGCTTTCTTT. It translates to CAWSVLFGTGGVRDTEAFF.

The count of this clone is one. The chain uses TRBV27 and TRBJ1-2; unclear D gene. V dropped 3 bases and J dropped 8 bases, with 13 bases sitting between them. The CDR3 sequence is 13 residues long. The germline CDR1 and CDR2 sequences are MNHEY and SMNVEV (reference sequence). The CDR3 region is CASSFVGRGGYTF. The CDR3 DNA reads TGTGCCAGCAGTTTCGTAGGGAGAGGGGGCTACACCTTC.

V and J are TRBV5-1 and TRBJ1-1; the match to TRBD1 covers 11 bases. Per the germline V gene, CDR1 is SGHRS and CDR2 is YFSETQ. The CDR3 is 17 residues long. The J segment lost 6 bases and the V segment lost 4 bases, leaving 14 bases of the junction unmatched. The CDR3 DNA sequence: TGCGCCAGCAGCGTGGACAGGGGGCCGGGGAGGCGTTCTGAAGCTTTCTTT. Translating it yields CASSVDRGPGRRSEAFF.